This T cell receptor (beta chain) was sequenced during a study of blood T cell repertoires in COVID-19. Study-wide context: From the United States, Italy and Spain came samples of acute and convalescent COVID-19. Sample material is recorded as cDNA or gDNA derived from T cells, B-cell-depleted T cells, or PBMCs.

The authors' processing: Nucleated cell number was recorded as an estimate derived from reference gene primer amplification. The table came from immunoSEQ multiplex PCR; TCRdb's copy has only in-frame clones and leaves some out. Clonal size and the V and J genes are those of that table, whereas D and trimming came from the DNA. Altogether about 200,000 clones are present, 70% to 90% being singletons, with the ten largest covering roughly 3%. V lost 3 bases to trimming and J lost 2 bases; unmatched junction nucleotides: 5. CDR1 SGHDT and CDR2 YYEEEE come from the germline V gene. The CDR3 covers 15 residues.

The source material was peripheral blood. This clonotype was sampled from a man aged 55 to 70 with acute or convalescent COVID-19. The chain carries TRBV5-6 and TRBJ1-3, with 7 bases identical to TRBD1. CDR3 nucleotides: TGTGCCAGCAGCTCTATAACAGGGGCTGGAAACACCATATATTTT. Protein sequence: CASSSITGAGNTIYF.